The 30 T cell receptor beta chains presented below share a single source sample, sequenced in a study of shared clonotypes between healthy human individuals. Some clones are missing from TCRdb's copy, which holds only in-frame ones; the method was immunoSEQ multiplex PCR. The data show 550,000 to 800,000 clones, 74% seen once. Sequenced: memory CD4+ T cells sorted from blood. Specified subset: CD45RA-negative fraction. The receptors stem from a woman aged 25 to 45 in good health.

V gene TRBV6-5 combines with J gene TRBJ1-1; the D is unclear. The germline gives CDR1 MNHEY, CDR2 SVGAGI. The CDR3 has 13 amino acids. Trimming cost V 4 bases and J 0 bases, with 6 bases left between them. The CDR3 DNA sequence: TGTGCCAGCAGTTCGCATATGAACACTGAAGCTTTCTTT. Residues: CASSSHMNTEAFF.

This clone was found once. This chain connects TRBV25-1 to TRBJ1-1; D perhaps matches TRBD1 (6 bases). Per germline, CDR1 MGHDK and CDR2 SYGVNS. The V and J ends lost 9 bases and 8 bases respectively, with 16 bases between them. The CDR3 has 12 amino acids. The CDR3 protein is CASTKTGSEAFF. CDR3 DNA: TGTGCCAGTACGAAGACAGGATCCGAAGCTTTCTTT.

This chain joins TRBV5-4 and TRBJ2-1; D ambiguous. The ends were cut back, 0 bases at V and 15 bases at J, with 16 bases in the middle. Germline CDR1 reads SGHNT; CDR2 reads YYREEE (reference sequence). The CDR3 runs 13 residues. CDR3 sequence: CASSLDGVSPPFF. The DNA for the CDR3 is TGTGCCAGCAGCTTGGATGGAGTCAGTCCTCCGTTCTTC.

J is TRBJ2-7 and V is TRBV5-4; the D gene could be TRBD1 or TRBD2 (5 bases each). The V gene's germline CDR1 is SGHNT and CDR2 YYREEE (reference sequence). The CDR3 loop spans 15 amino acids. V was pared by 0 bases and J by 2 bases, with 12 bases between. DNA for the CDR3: TGTGCCAGCAGCTTGGATCCGGGGCCGGCCTACGAGCAGTACTTC. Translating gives CASSLDPGPAYEQYF.

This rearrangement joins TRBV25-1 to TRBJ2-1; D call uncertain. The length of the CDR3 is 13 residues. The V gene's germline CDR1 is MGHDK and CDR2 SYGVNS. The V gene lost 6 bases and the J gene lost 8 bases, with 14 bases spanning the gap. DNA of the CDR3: TGTGCCAGCAGCAACCCTAAATCGGATGAGCAGTTCTTC. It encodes CASSNPKSDEQFF.

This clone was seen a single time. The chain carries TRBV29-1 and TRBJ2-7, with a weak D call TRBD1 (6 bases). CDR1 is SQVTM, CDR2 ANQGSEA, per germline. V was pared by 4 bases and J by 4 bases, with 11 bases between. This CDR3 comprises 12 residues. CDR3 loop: CSVGAQGYEQYF. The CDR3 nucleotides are TGCAGCGTTGGGGCCCAGGGGTACGAGCAGTACTTC.

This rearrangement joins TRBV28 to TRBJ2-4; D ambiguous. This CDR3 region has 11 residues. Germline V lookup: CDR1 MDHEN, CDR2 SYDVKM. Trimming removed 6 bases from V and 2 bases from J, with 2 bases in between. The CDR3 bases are TGTGCCAGCAGCCCCAAAAACATTCAGTACTTC. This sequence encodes CASSPKNIQYF.

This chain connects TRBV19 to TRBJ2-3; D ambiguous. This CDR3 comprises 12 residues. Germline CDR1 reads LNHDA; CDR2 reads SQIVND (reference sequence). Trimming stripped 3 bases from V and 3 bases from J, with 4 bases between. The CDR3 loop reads CASSMGTDTQYF. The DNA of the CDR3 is TGTGCCAGTAGTATGGGAACAGATACGCAGTATTTT.

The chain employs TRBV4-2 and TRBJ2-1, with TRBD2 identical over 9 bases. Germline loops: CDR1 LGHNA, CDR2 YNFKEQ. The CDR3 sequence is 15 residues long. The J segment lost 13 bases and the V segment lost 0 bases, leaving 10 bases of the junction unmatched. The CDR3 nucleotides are TGTGCCAGCAGCCAAGATGAACTAGCGGGCCAAGGACAGTTCTTC. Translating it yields CASSQDELAGQGQFF.

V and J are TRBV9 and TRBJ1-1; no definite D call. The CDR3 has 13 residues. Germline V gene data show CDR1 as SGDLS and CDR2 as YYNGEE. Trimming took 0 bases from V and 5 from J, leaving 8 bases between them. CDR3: CASSVGSWTEAFF. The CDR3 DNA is TGTGCCAGCAGCGTAGGGTCGTGGACTGAAGCTTTCTTT. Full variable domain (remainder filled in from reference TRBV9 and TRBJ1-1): DSGVTQTPKHLITATGQRVTLRCSPRSGDLSVYWYQQSLDQGLQFLIQYYNGEERAKGNILERFSAQQFPDLHSELNLSSLELGDSALYFCASSVGSWTEAFFGQGTRLTVV.

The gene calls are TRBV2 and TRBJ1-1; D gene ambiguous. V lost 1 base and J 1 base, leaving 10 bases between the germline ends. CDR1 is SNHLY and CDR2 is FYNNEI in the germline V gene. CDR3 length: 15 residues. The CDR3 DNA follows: TGTGCCAGCAGTGAAGAAGTTTCCGGGAACACTGAAGCTTTCTTT. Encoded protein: CASSEEVSGNTEAFF.

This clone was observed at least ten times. The CDR3 spells CASREGGTDIQYF. The CDR3 bases are TGTGCCAGCAGGGAGGGCGGGACCGACATTCAGTACTTC. The chain combines TRBV5-4 with TRBJ2-4, with TRBD2 as a possible D gene (6 bases). V lost 5 bases and J 8 bases, leaving 14 bases between the germline ends. Germline CDR1 is SGHNT and CDR2 is YYREEE (reference sequence). The CDR3 spans 13 residues.

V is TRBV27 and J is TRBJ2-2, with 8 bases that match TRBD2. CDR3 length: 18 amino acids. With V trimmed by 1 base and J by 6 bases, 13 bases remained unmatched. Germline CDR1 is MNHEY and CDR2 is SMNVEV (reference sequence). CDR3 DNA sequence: TGTGCCAGCAGTTTATGGGCCGGGAGGGGAAGGGTGGCCGGGGAGCTGTTTTTT. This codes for CASSLWAGRGRVAGELFF.

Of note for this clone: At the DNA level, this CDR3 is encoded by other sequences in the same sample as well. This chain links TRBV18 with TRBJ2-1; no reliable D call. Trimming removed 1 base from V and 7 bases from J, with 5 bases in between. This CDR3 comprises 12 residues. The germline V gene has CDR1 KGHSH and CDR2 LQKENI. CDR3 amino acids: CASSPLGNEQFF. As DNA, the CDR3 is TGTGCCAGCTCACCACTAGGTAATGAGCAGTTCTTC.

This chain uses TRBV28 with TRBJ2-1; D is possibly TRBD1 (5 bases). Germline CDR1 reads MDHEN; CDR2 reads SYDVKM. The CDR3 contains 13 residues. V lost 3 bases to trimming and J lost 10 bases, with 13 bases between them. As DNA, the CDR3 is TGTGCCAGCAGTTTTGCAGGGCAATACGAGCAGTTCTTC. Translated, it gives CASSFAGQYEQFF.

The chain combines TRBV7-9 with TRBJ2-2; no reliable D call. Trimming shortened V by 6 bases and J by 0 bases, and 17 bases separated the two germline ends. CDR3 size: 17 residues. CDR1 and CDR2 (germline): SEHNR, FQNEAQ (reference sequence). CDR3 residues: CASRSTFRVSNTGELFF. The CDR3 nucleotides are TGTGCCAGCAGATCCACGTTTAGGGTTTCGAACACCGGGGAGCTGTTTTTT. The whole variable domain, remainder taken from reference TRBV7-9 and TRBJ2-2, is DTGVSQNPRHKITKRGQNVTFRCDPISEHNRLYWYRQTLGQGPEFLTYFQNEAQLEKSRLLSDRFSAERPKGSFSTLEIQRTEQGDSAMYLCASRSTFRVSNTGELFFGEGSRLTVL.

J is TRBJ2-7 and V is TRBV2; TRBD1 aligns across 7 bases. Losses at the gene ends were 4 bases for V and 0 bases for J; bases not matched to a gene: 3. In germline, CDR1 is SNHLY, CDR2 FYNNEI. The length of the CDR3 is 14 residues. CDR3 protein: CASSAGTVSYEQYF. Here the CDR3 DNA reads TGTGCCAGCAGTGCCGGGACAGTCTCCTACGAGCAGTACTTC.

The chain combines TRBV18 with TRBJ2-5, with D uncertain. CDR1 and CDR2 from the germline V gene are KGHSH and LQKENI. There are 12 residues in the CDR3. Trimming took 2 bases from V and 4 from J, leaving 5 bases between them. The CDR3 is CASSPASETQYF. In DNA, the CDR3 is TGTGCCAGCTCACCAGCTTCAGAGACCCAGTACTTC.

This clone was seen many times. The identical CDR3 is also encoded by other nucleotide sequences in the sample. DNA of the CDR3: TGTGCCAGCAGCCAAGAGCGGGGAAGCTCCTACAATGAGCAGTTCTTC. Encoded protein: CASSQERGSSYNEQFF. The J gene is TRBJ2-1, the V gene TRBV4-2; D might be TRBD2 (6 bases). The CDR3 is 16 amino acids. The V end lost 0 bases, the J end lost 0 bases, and 9 bases lay between the germline ends. Germline CDR1 is LGHNA and CDR2 is YNFKEQ.

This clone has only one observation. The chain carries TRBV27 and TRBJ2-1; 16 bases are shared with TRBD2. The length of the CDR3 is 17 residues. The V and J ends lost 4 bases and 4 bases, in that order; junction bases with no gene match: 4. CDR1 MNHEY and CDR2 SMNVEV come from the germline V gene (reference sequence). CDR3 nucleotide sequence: TGTGCCAGCAGTTCAGGGACTAGCGGGAGGGGTTACAATGAGCAGTTCTTC. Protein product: CASSSGTSGRGYNEQFF.

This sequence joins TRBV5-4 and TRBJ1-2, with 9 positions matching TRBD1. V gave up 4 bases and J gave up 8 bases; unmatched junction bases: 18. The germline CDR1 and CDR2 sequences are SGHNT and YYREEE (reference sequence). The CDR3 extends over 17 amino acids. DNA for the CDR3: TGTGCCAGCAGCCGATTTCACCAACCGGGACAGGGAGGAGGCTACACCTTC. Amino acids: CASSRFHQPGQGGGYTF.

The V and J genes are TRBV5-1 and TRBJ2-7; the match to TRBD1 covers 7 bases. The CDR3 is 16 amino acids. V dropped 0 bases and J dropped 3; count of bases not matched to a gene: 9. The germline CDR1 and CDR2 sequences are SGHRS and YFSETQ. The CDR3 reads CASSLASGDRVYEQYF. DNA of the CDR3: TGCGCCAGCAGCTTGGCCTCCGGAGACAGGGTCTACGAGCAGTACTTC.

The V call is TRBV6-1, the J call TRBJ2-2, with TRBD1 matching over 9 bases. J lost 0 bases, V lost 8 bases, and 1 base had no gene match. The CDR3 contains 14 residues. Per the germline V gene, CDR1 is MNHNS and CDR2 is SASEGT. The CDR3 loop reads CASGQGPNTGELFF. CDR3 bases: TGTGCCAGCGGACAGGGGCCGAACACCGGGGAGCTGTTTTTT.

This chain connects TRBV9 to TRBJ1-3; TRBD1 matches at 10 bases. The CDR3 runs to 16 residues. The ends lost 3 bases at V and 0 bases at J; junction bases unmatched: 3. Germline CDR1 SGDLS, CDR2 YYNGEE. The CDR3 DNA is TGTGCCAGCAGCGGACAGGGGGCATACTCTGGAAACACCATATATTTT. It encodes CASSGQGAYSGNTIYF.

Here the CDR3 reads CSAAFSGSSYEQYF. CDR3 DNA sequence: TGCAGCGCCGCTTTTAGCGGGAGCTCCTACGAGCAGTACTTC. The J gene is TRBJ2-5, the V gene TRBV29-1; TRBD2 matches at 9 bases. The end of the DNA fits TRBJ2-7 better, so the J call may be wrong. Germline V gene data show CDR1 as SQVTM and CDR2 as ANQGSEA. The CDR3 runs to 14 residues.

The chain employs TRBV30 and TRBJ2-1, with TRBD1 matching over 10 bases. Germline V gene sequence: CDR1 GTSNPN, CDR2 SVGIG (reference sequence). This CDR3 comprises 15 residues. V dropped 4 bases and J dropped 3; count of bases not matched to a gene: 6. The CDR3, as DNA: TGTGCCTGGACCGCCGGGACAGGGGTCTACAATGAGCAGTTCTTC. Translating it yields CAWTAGTGVYNEQFF.

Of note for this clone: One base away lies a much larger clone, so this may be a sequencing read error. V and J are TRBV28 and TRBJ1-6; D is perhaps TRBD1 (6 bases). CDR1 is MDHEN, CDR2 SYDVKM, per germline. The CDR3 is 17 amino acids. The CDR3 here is CVSSLLRGSRDNSPLHF. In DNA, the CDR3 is TGTGTCAGCAGTTTATTAAGGGGGTCTAGAGATAATTCACCCCTCCACTTT. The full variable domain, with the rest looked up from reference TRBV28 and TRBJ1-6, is DVKVTQSSRYLVKRTGEKVFLECVQDMDHENMFWYRQDPGLGLRLIYFSYDVKMKEKGDIPEGYSVSREKKERFSLILESASTNQTSMYLCVSSLLRGSRDNSPLHFGNGTRLTVT.

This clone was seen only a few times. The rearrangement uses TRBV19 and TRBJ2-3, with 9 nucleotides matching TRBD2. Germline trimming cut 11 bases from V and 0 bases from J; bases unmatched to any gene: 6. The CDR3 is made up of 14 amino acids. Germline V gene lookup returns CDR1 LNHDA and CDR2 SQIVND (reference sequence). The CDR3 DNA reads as TGTGCCTCACGCGGGAGGGGAAGCACAGATACGCAGTATTTT. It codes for CASRGRGSTDTQYF.

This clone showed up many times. DNA of the CDR3: TGTGCCAGCAGCAAAGGGGGGCCCAGCAATCAGCCCCAGCATTTT. Amino acid sequence: CASSKGGPSNQPQHF. V and J are TRBV21-1 and TRBJ1-5; the table's D call, TRBD1, has no DNA check behind it. TRBV21-1 is shown as a pseudogene. The CDR3 spans 15 residues.

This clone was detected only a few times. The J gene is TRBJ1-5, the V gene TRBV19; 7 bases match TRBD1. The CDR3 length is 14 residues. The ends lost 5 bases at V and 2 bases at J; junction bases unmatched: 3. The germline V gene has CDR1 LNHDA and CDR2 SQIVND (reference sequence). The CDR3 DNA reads TGTGCCAGTAGTGCGCAGGGGGGCAATCAGCCCCAGCATTTT. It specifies CASSAQGGNQPQHF.